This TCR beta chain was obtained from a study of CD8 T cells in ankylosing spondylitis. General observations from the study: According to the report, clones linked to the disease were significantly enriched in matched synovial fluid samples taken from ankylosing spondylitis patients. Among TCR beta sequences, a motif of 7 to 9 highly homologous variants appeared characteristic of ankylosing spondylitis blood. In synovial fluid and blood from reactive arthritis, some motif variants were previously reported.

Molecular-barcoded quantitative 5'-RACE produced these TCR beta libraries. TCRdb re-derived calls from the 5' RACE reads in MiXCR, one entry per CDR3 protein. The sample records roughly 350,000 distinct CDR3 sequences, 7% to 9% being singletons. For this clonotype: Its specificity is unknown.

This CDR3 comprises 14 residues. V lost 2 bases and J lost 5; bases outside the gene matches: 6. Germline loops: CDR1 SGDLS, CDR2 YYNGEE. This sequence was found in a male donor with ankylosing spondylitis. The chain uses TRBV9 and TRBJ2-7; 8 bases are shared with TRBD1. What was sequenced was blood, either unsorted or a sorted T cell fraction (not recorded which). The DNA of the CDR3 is TGTGCCAGCAGCGTCCAGGGGGCGCCGGACGAGCAGTACTTC. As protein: CASSVQGAPDEQYF.